Listed below are T cell receptor beta chains from one sample, sequenced in a study of T cell changes during pregnancy in multiple sclerosis. Sequencing was performed with immunoSEQ multiplex PCR; in TCRdb, only in-frame clones are kept and a portion is missing. The table lists 65,000 to 90,000 clones, 90% to 95% of them singletons. The material sequenced was PBMCs, taken in the first trimester of pregnancy. These receptor sequences come from a female donor in good health, serving as a control in a pregnancy study. Some clones in this sample may be carry-over from other donors' samples. Each CDR3 is given with its conserved first and last residue. A D gene is named only where the DNA matches it firmly. Clone size appears in some rows only: once, few, many, or a class for an expanded clone.

v_call	clone_size	d_call	j_call	cdr3_aa	cdr3_nt
TRBV7-9	NA	TRBD1	TRBJ2-2	CASSQVGQATGELFF	TGTGCCAGCAGCCAAGTCGGACAGGCTACCGGGGAGCTGTTTTTT
TRBV10-3	NA	NA	TRBJ2-4	CAISDAKGVRNIQYF	TGTGCCATCAGTGACGCAAAGGGGGTCCGAAACATTCAGTACTTC
TRBV19	NA	TRBD1	TRBJ2-2	CASSTDRASYAGELFF	TGTGCCAGTAGTACCGACAGGGCCTCCTATGCCGGGGAGCTGTTTTTT
TRBV7-2	NA	NA	TRBJ2-7	CASSLGSGHPYEQYF	TGTGCCAGCAGCTTAGGTTCGGGACACCCCTACGAGCAGTACTTC
TRBV15	NA	TRBD1	TRBJ2-1	CATRTGTVEALYNEQFF	TGTGCCACCAGGACCGGGACAGTGGAAGCCCTTTACAATGAGCAGTTCTTC
TRBV27	NA	TRBD2	TRBJ2-1	CASSRTSGGGYNEQFF	TGTGCCAGCAGTAGAACTAGCGGGGGGGGTTACAATGAGCAGTTCTTC
TRBV28	NA	TRBD1	TRBJ2-3	CASVPAPGQVGTDTQYF	TGTGCCAGCGTCCCGGCACCGGGACAGGTTGGAACAGATACGCAGTATTTT
TRBV6-6	NA	TRBD2	TRBJ2-7	CASTWTSGYEQYF	TGTGCCAGCACCTGGACTAGCGGCTACGAGCAGTACTTC
TRBV5-4	NA	NA	TRBJ2-1	CASTHTSEGGEQFF	TGTGCCAGCACCCATACGTCTGAGGGCGGGGAGCAGTTCTTC
TRBV11-2	NA	TRBD2	TRBJ2-5	CASSMSGLAGGSWETQYF	TGTGCCAGCAGCATGTCAGGACTAGCGGGAGGTAGTTGGGAGACCCAGTACTTC
TRBV6-6	NA	NA	TRBJ1-2	CASSYNPRTASYGYTF	TGTGCCAGCAGTTACAACCCTAGGACAGCCAGCTATGGCTACACCTTC
TRBV16	NA	NA	TRBJ1-3	CASRPGTGGNTIYF	TGTGCCAGCAGACCCGGGACTGGCGGAAACACCATATATTTT
TRBV5-3	NA	NA	TRBJ1-5	CARTQGMDQPQHF	TGTGCCAGGACCCAGGGGATGGATCAGCCCCAGCATTTT
TRBV4-1	NA	TRBD1	TRBJ2-2	CASSQEGQVGGELFF	TGCGCCAGCAGCCAAGAAGGACAGGTTGGCGGGGAGCTGTTTTTT
TRBV19	NA	NA	TRBJ1-1	CASEKTAPGGKAFF	TGTGCCAGCGAAAAGACAGCGCCCGGTGGGAAAGCTTTCTTT
TRBV11-2	NA	NA	TRBJ1-1	CASSLEVQSQKAFF	TGTGCCAGCAGCTTGGAGGTCCAAAGCCAAAAAGCTTTCTTT
TRBV9	NA	NA	TRBJ2-7	CASSAQAGGYEQYF	TGTGCCAGCAGCGCTCAGGCTGGGGGGTACGAGCAGTACTTC
TRBV19	NA	NA	TRBJ2-7	CASSISGAYYEQYF	TGTGCCAGTAGTATAAGTGGGGCCTACTACGAGCAGTACTTC
TRBV5-1	once	TRBD1	TRBJ1-1	CASSEDRPMNTEAFF	TGCGCCAGCAGCGAGGACAGGCCAATGAACACTGAAGCTTTCTTT
TRBV19	NA	TRBD1	TRBJ1-3	CASSITGQANSGNTIYF	TGTGCCAGTAGTATAACCGGACAGGCGAACTCTGGAAACACCATATATTTT
TRBV4-3	NA	TRBD2	TRBJ2-7	CASSQDPSGRVSYEQYF	TGCGCCAGCAGCCAAGATCCTAGCGGGAGGGTCTCCTACGAGCAGTACTTC
TRBV6-1	once	TRBD1	TRBJ1-5	CASSESLTGNQPQHF	TGTGCCAGCAGTGAGTCCCTGACAGGGAATCAGCCCCAGCATTTT
TRBV4-1	NA	TRBD1	TRBJ1-5	CASSQEDRGSQPQHF	TGCGCCAGCAGCCAAGAGGACAGGGGGAGTCAGCCCCAGCATTTT
TRBV28	NA	NA	TRBJ1-2	CASTTLGAHGYTF	TGTGCCAGCACCACCCTGGGGGCGCATGGCTACACCTTC
TRBV7-3	once	TRBD2	TRBJ2-7	CASSLTGLAGESEQYF	TGTGCCAGCAGCTTAACCGGACTAGCGGGAGAATCCGAGCAGTACTTC
TRBV28	NA	NA	TRBJ1-5	CASSRRAGGNQPQHF	TGTGCCAGCAGTCGGCGGGCAGGGGGCAATCAGCCCCAGCATTTT
TRBV28	NA	TRBD2	TRBJ2-1	CASSPRLAGGPGNEQFF	TGTGCCAGCAGTCCTCGACTAGCGGGAGGGCCAGGGAATGAGCAGTTCTTC
TRBV6-5	once	NA	TRBJ1-4	CASSSSQGRNEKLFF	TGTGCCAGCAGTTCTTCTCAGGGCAGAAATGAAAAACTGTTTTTT
TRBV4-2	NA	NA	TRBJ2-7	CASSQEWTESSYEQYF	TGTGCCAGCAGCCAAGAGTGGACAGAAAGCTCCTACGAGCAGTACTTC
TRBV6-4	NA	TRBD2	TRBJ2-3	CASSDLAGASTDTQYF	TGTGCCAGCAGTGACTTAGCGGGAGCTAGCACAGATACGCAGTATTTT
TRBV18	NA	NA	TRBJ2-5	CASSPAIQETQYF	TGTGCCAGCTCACCCGCGATCCAAGAGACCCAGTACTTC
TRBV5-1	NA	NA	TRBJ1-5	CASSLSESQPQHF	TGCGCCAGCAGCTTGTCTGAGTCCCAGCCCCAGCATTTT
TRBV11-2	NA	TRBD2	TRBJ2-7	CASSSLGLAGAEQYF	TGTGCCAGCAGCTCCCTGGGACTAGCGGGAGCCGAGCAGTACTTC
TRBV7-8	NA	NA	TRBJ1-5	CASSLAGGNQPQHF	TGTGCCAGCAGCTTGGCAGGGGGCAATCAGCCCCAGCATTTT
TRBV9	NA	TRBD1	TRBJ2-7	CASSVGTEPYEQYF	TGTGCCAGCAGCGTCGGGACAGAACCCTACGAGCAGTACTTC
TRBV28	NA	TRBD1	TRBJ1-1	CASSFQGEAEAFF	TGTGCCAGCAGTTTCCAGGGGGAAGCTGAAGCTTTCTTT
TRBV28	NA	TRBD1	TRBJ1-2	CASSSGQNDYGYTF	TGTGCCAGCAGTTCGGGACAGAACGACTATGGCTACACCTTC
TRBV28	NA	NA	TRBJ1-5	CASREGPQPQHF	TGTGCCAGCAGGGAGGGACCCCAGCCCCAGCATTTT
TRBV28	few	TRBD1	TRBJ1-6	CASSPDRGVGSPLHF	TGTGCCAGCAGCCCGGACAGGGGTGTAGGTTCACCCCTCCACTTT
TRBV28	NA	TRBD2	TRBJ2-5	CASSYGGLAGVETQYF	TGTGCCAGCAGTTACGGAGGACTAGCGGGGGTGGAGACCCAGTACTTC